These 28 T cell receptor beta chains were sequenced from one sample in a study of technical replicates of blood from several donors. Clones were read by immunoSEQ multiplex PCR, and TCRdb kept only the in-frame ones, dropping some. The profile shows tens of thousands of clones, 90% of them singletons. Specimen: PBMCs. All receptors come from a human donor in good health. Some clones in this sample may be carry-over from other donors' samples.

The rearrangement joins TRBV2 to TRBJ2-5; 7 bases align to TRBD2. V dropped 4 bases and J dropped 5; count of bases not matched to a gene: 10. The germline gives CDR1 SNHLY, CDR2 FYNNEI. The CDR3 runs to 15 residues. CDR3 protein: CASSGGLHSRETQYF. The CDR3 nucleotides read TGTGCCAGCAGTGGGGGACTACACTCTCGGGAGACCCAGTACTTC.

This sequence joins TRBV7-3 and TRBJ1-6; D unclear. Deletions cut 6 bases from V and 9 bases from J, with 6 bases between. This CDR3 has 11 amino acids. Germline V gene data show CDR1 as SGHTA and CDR2 as FQGTGA. The CDR3 sequence: CASSPFSPLHF. DNA of the CDR3: TGTGCCAGCAGTCCCTTTTCACCCCTCCACTTT.

V is TRBV4-2 and J is TRBJ2-1; no firm D call. The CDR3 is 13 amino acids. Germline V gene sequence: CDR1 LGHNA, CDR2 YNFKEQ. The ends were cut back, 3 bases at V and 5 bases at J, with 8 bases in the middle. The chain's CDR3 is CASSQGWNNEQFF. Here the CDR3 DNA reads TGTGCCAGCAGCCAGGGCTGGAACAATGAGCAGTTCTTC.

This chain links TRBV2 with TRBJ1-2; tentative D call: TRBD1 (6 bases). This CDR3 is built from 14 residues. Germline loops: CDR1 SNHLY, CDR2 FYNNEI. V was shortened by 3 bases and J by 4 bases, with 12 bases between the two germline ends. In nucleotides, the CDR3 is TGTGCCAGCAGTGACGGGCAGGGGCGCTATGGCTACACCTTC. Protein: CASSDGQGRYGYTF.

This sequence joins TRBV11-2 and TRBJ1-6; 9 bases are shared with TRBD1. Trimming cost V 0 bases and J 9 bases; bases outside gene matches: 3. The CDR3 runs to 15 residues. Germline CDR1 and CDR2: SGHAT and FQNNGV. The CDR3 DNA is TGTGCCAGCAGCTTAGATTGGACAGGGGTTTCACCCCTCCACTTT. This codes for CASSLDWTGVSPLHF.

V and J are TRBV4-1 and TRBJ1-4; 9 nucleotides align to TRBD1. Losses at the gene ends were 3 bases for V and 4 bases for J; bases not matched to a gene: 9. The CDR3 totals 17 residues. Germline CDR1 MGHRA, CDR2 YSYEKL. CDR3 sequence: CASSHPRGDRDNEKLFF. The CDR3 nucleotides are TGCGCCAGCAGCCACCCCAGGGGGGACAGGGATAATGAAAAACTGTTTTTT.

The chain joins TRBV27 to TRBJ1-5; no firm D call. The V and J ends lost 2 bases and 4 bases respectively, with 6 bases between them. Germline lookup yields CDR1 MNHEY and CDR2 SMNVEV (reference sequence). This CDR3 comprises 13 residues. In nucleotides, the CDR3 is TGTGCCAGCAGTTTAGAAGCAAATCAGCCCCAGCATTTT. Translating gives CASSLEANQPQHF.

As DNA, the CDR3 is TGTGCCAGCAGTCAACTAGAAGATACGCAGTATTTT. Translated: CASSQLEDTQYF. The V and J genes are TRBV2 and TRBJ2-3; D may be TRBD2 (5 bases). The CDR3 covers 12 residues. V was trimmed by 5 bases and J by 5 bases, leaving 8 bases between them. CDR1 SNHLY and CDR2 FYNNEI come from the germline V gene.

This clone has only one observation. The CDR3, as DNA: TGTGCCAGCAGCATGGACAGATCACCCCTCCACTTT. Translation gives CASSMDRSPLHF. The chain recombines TRBV7-2 with TRBJ1-6; weak D call: TRBD1 (6 bases). V was trimmed by 5 bases and J by 10 bases, leaving 9 bases between them. The CDR3 length is 12 residues. From germline, CDR1 is SGHTA and CDR2 FQGNSA.

This clone was observed a single time. The chain recombines TRBV6-6 with TRBJ2-7, with 10 bases identical to TRBD2. V lost 1 base to trimming and J lost 3 bases; unmatched junction nucleotides: 6. The CDR3 consists of 16 residues. Germline CDR1 reads MNHNY; CDR2 reads SVGAGI (reference sequence). CDR3 coding DNA: TGTGCCAGCAGTTACTTCGAGCCTAGCGGGAGCTACGAGCAGTACTTC. Protein sequence: CASSYFEPSGSYEQYF.

The V and J genes are TRBV28 and TRBJ2-7; TRBD2 is a possible D gene (5 bases). From germline, CDR1 is MDHEN and CDR2 SYDVKM. The V gene lost 4 bases and the J gene lost 4 bases, with 17 bases spanning the gap. There are 15 residues in the CDR3. The CDR3 DNA is TGTGCCAGCAGTTATCCGGGAATCAAACTTTACGAGCAGTACTTC. Its translation: CASSYPGIKLYEQYF.

The rearrangement uses TRBV4-2 and TRBJ2-1; D perhaps matches TRBD2 (6 bases). The germline gives CDR1 LGHNA, CDR2 YNFKEQ. Trimming took 5 bases from V and 0 from J, leaving 17 bases between them. CDR3 length: 17 amino acids. Written as DNA, the CDR3 is TGTGCCAGCAGCTCCGGATCGGGGGTAAGCTCCTACAATGAGCAGTTCTTC. Translation gives CASSSGSGVSSYNEQFF.

This chain connects TRBV4-1 to TRBJ1-6; 9 bases are shared with TRBD1. The CDR3 has 16 amino acids. Trimming took 4 bases from V and 7 from J; bases not matched to a gene: 8. The germline V gene encodes CDR1 MGHRA and CDR2 YSYEKL. CDR3 in amino acids: CASSLTTGGWNSPLHF. The CDR3 DNA sequence: TGCGCCAGCAGCCTAACGACAGGGGGTTGGAATTCACCCCTCCACTTT.

This rearrangement joins TRBV6-4 to TRBJ2-1, with 10 bases lining up with TRBD1. Germline V gene sequence: CDR1 MRHNA, CDR2 SNTAGT. This CDR3 contains 15 residues. V shed 3 bases and J 5 bases; nucleotides not matched to a gene: 4. The CDR3 region has the DNA TGTGCCAGCAGTGAAGGGACAGGGGCCCACAATGAGCAGTTCTTC. This codes for CASSEGTGAHNEQFF.

The chain uses TRBV6-6 and TRBJ2-1; TRBD2 matches 9 bases. V gave up 6 bases and J gave up 6 bases; unmatched junction bases: 9. CDR3 length equals 15 residues. Looked up from germline, CDR1 is MNHNY and CDR2 is SVGAGI (reference sequence). CDR3 nucleotides: TGTGCCAGCAGCCCGACCGGGACTAGCCGCAATGAGCAGTTCTTC. It codes for CASSPTGTSRNEQFF.

The chain employs TRBV4-2 and TRBJ2-4, with D perhaps TRBD2 (6 bases). Trimming stripped 2 bases from V and 7 bases from J, with 15 bases between. This CDR3 has 15 residues. Per the germline V gene, CDR1 is LGHNA and CDR2 is YNFKEQ. CDR3 DNA sequence: TGTGCCAGCAGCCAAAAGGGCGGGGAAACTAACATTCAGTACTTC. Translated: CASSQKGGETNIQYF.

The CDR3, as DNA: TGTGCCAGCAGCCCAGAAGGACTAGCCGGAGTCGCCGGGGAGCTGTTTTTT. Amino acids: CASSPEGLAGVAGELFF. The gene calls are TRBV9 and TRBJ2-2; 8 nucleotides agree with TRBD2. Germline V gene data show CDR1 as SGDLS and CDR2 as YYNGEE. This CDR3 contains 17 residues. V shed 4 bases, J shed 6 bases, and the junction held 14 bases outside the gene matches.

The chain joins TRBV19 to TRBJ1-2; no clear D. The CDR3 length is 13 residues. Germline V gives CDR1 LNHDA, CDR2 SQIVND (reference sequence). The V end lost 5 bases, the J end lost 7 bases, and 14 bases lay between the germline ends. Written as DNA, the CDR3 is TGTGCCAGTAGTTTGCGGGAACAGTTTGGCTACACCTTC. It is translated as CASSLREQFGYTF.

Here the CDR3 DNA reads TGTGCCAGCAGTTTAGCCCTAGCGGGAGTCTACGAGCAGTACTTC. As protein: CASSLALAGVYEQYF. The genes are TRBV27 and TRBJ2-7; 10 bases are shared with TRBD2. Germline V CDR1 and CDR2: MNHEY, SMNVEV (reference sequence). The CDR3 is made up of 15 amino acids. Trimming removed 2 bases from V and 3 bases from J; junction bases left unmatched: 4.

V usage is TRBV7-2 and J usage is TRBJ2-1; D gene unclear. CDR3 length: 12 amino acids. Germline V gene data show CDR1 as SGHTA and CDR2 as FQGNSA. V lost 3 bases, J lost 8 bases, and 8 bases lay in between. As DNA, the CDR3 is TGTGCCAGCAGCTTTTGGCAGGATGAGCAGTTCTTC. Amino acid sequence: CASSFWQDEQFF. Full variable domain (missing parts from reference TRBV7-2 and TRBJ2-1): GAGVSQSPSNKVTEKGKDVELRCDPISGHTALYWYRQSLGQGLEFLIYFQGNSAPDKSGLPSDRFSAERTGGSVSTLTIQRTQQEDSAVYLCASSFWQDEQFFGPGTRLTVL.

The chain couples TRBV7-2 to TRBJ2-1; 10 positions agree with TRBD2. Per the germline V gene, CDR1 is SGHTA and CDR2 is FQGNSA. V lost 4 bases, J lost 3 bases, and 9 bases stayed unmatched. The CDR3 length is 17 residues. CDR3 region: CASSSAGGSSGYNEQFF. The CDR3, as DNA: TGTGCCAGCAGCTCAGCGGGGGGGTCTAGCGGCTACAATGAGCAGTTCTTC. The full variable domain, rest sourced from reference TRBV7-2 and TRBJ2-1, is GAGVSQSPSNKVTEKGKDVELRCDPISGHTALYWYRQSLGQGLEFLIYFQGNSAPDKSGLPSDRFSAERTGGSVSTLTIQRTQQEDSAVYLCASSSAGGSSGYNEQFFGPGTRLTVL.

The chain combines TRBV5-4 with TRBJ1-1; D call uncertain. The length of the CDR3 is 14 residues. The germline V and J ends were trimmed by 4 bases and 1 base, with 11 bases remaining between them. The germline CDR1 and CDR2 sequences are SGHNT and YYREEE (reference sequence). CDR3 DNA: TGTGCCAGCAGCGAACTCCTCGGGAACACTGAAGCTTTCTTT. Its translation is CASSELLGNTEAFF.

V gene TRBV7-9 combines with J gene TRBJ2-1, with 10 bases that match TRBD1. The trim removed 4 bases at V and 8 bases at J, leaving 5 bases unmatched. Germline CDR1 reads SEHNR; CDR2 reads FQNEAQ (reference sequence). The CDR3 runs to 14 residues. The CDR3 loop reads CASSSGTGVYEQFF. Here the CDR3 DNA reads TGTGCCAGCAGCTCCGGGACAGGGGTATATGAGCAGTTCTTC.

V and J are TRBV4-2 and TRBJ2-1, with a tentative D call TRBD2 (6 bases). The CDR3 length is 18 residues. The ends were cut back, 1 base at V and 1 base at J, with 17 bases in the middle. The germline gives CDR1 LGHNA, CDR2 YNFKEQ. CDR3 in DNA: TGTGCCAGCAGCCAAGCGGAAAGAGCGGGCCAATCCTACAATGAGCAGTTCTTC. It translates to CASSQAERAGQSYNEQFF.

The chain carries TRBV4-3 and TRBJ2-5; D ambiguous. Germline lookup yields CDR1 LGHNA and CDR2 YSLEER. The V end was cut by 0 bases, the J end by 4 bases, with 6 bases between. This CDR3 is 13 amino acids long. The CDR3, as DNA: TGCGCCAGCAGCCAAGATCTCTCAGAGACCCAGTACTTC. It yields the protein CASSQDLSETQYF.

The chain has TRBV7-8 and TRBJ2-7, with D possibly being TRBD1 (5 bases). Looked up from germline, CDR1 is SGHVS and CDR2 is FQNEAQ. The CDR3 has 13 amino acids. Trimming left V 2 bases short and J 2 bases short, with 7 bases between. The chain's CDR3 is CASSLLDTYEQYF. The CDR3 DNA reads TGTGCCAGCAGCTTATTGGACACCTACGAGCAGTACTTC.

The chain uses TRBV5-7 and TRBJ2-5; a weak D match, TRBD2 (5 bases). TRBV5-7 is recorded as an ORF, its role being uncertain. V was pared by 4 bases and J by 2 bases, with 21 bases between. The CDR3 has 17 amino acids. The CDR3 sequence: CASSPEWLLDFQETQYF. As DNA, the CDR3 is TGTGCCAGCAGCCCCGAGTGGTTGCTGGACTTTCAAGAGACCCAGTACTTC.

The chain has TRBV6-1 and TRBJ2-6, with 7 bases matching TRBD2. Germline CDR1 and CDR2: MNHNS and SASEGT. CDR3 length: 15 amino acids. J gave up 0 bases and V 4 bases, and 0 bases lay outside the gene matches. The CDR3 sequence is CASSGGGSGANVLTF. As DNA, the CDR3 is TGTGCCAGCAGTGGGGGGGGCTCTGGGGCCAACGTCCTGACTTTC.